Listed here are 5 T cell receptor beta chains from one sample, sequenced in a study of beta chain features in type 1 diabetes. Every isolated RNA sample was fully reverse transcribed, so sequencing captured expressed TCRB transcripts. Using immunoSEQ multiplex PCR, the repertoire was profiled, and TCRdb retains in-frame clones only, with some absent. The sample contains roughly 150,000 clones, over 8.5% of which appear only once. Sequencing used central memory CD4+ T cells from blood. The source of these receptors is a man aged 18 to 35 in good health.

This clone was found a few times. The CDR3 DNA follows: TGTGCCAGCAGCCTCCGGCTCACCGCCGAGCAGTACTTC. This sequence encodes CASSLRLTAEQYF. V and J are TRBV14 and TRBJ2-7; no clear D gene. Per the germline V gene, CDR1 is SGHDN and CDR2 is FVKESK. The CDR3 length is 13 residues. The V gene lost 4 bases and the J gene lost 6 bases, with 13 bases spanning the gap.

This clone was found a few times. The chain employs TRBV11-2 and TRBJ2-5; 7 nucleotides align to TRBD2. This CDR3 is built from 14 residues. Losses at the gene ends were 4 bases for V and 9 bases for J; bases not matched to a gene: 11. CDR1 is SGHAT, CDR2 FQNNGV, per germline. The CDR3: CASSSTSVGRAQYF. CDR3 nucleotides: TGTGCCAGCAGCTCCACTAGCGTTGGAAGGGCCCAGTACTTC.

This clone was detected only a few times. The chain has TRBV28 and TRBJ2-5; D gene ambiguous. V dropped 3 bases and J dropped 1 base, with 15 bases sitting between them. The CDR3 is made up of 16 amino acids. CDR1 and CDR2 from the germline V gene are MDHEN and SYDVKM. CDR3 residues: CASSLMSGSSQETQYF. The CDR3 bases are TGTGCCAGCAGTTTGATGTCGGGTTCCAGCCAAGAGACCCAGTACTTC. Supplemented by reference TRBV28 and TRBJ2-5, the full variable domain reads DVKVTQSSRYLVKRTGEKVFLECVQDMDHENMFWYRQDPGLGLRLIYFSYDVKMKEKGDIPEGYSVSREKKERFSLILESASTNQTSMYLCASSLMSGSSQETQYFGPGTRLLVL.

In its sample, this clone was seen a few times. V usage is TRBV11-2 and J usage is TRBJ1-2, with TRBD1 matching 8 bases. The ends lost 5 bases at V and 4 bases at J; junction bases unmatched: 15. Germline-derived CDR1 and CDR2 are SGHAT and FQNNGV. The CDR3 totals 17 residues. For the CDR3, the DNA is TGTGCCAGCAGCCGCACAGGGGGGAGGGCTATTAGCTATGGCTACACCTTC. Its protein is CASSRTGGRAISYGYTF.

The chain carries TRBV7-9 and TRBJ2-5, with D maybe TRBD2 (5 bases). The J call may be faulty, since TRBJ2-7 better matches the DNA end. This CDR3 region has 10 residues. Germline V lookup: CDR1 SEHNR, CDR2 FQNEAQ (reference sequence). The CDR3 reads CASGSYEQYF. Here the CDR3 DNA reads TGTGCTTCGGGGTCCTACGAGCAGTACTTC.